The source of this TCR beta chain is a study of T cells in tuberculosis. Sequencing was performed with immunoSEQ multiplex PCR; in TCRdb, only in-frame clones are kept and a portion is missing. The repertoire includes tens of thousands of clones, around 90% of them detected once, and under 20% sits in the top ten. This CDR3 is built from 17 residues. Germline V CDR1 and CDR2: SGHRS, YFSETQ. The V end lost 4 bases, the J end lost 1 base, and 19 bases lay between the germline ends. This sequence joins TRBV5-1 and TRBJ2-3; D not resolved. The source material was PBMCs. This TCR was recovered from a donor between 10 and 29 years old with latent tuberculosis or without tuberculosis infection. Some clones in this sample may be carry-over from other donors' samples. CDR3 region: CASSLFTTPLGTDTQYF. The DNA for the CDR3 is TGCGCCAGCAGCCTCTTCACGACACCATTGGGCACAGATACGCAGTATTTT.